In its sample, the clone carrying this T cell receptor beta chain was seen many times. Its antigen is not known. TCR beta CDR3 regions were amplified from RNA transcripts. When the TCR CDR3 underwent first-round RT-PCR, the HTBI primer set was used. Each CDR3 protein is one row after TCRdb ran MiXCR on the multiplex PCR reads. In the table there are about 640,000 distinct CDR3 sequences, about 14% of which are singletons. This entry comes from a study of T cells in Graves' hyperthyroidism and ophthalmopathy. Findings of the study overall: Among clonotypes expanded in thyroid above 0.001, most were also found in blood.

The CDR3 runs 18 residues. Trimming removed 6 bases from V and 14 bases from J; junction bases left unmatched: 27. The germline V gene has CDR1 MDHEN and CDR2 SYDVKM. The study included ophthalmopathy patients with Clinical Activity Score at least 3, NOSPECS grade at least 4 and duration under 3 months. Source material: blood. The receptor comes from a woman aged 45 to 65 with Graves' ophthalmopathy. The rearrangement uses TRBV28 and TRBJ1-4; 7 positions match TRBD1. The chain's CDR3 is CASSRPTSRDSRVFSLFF. In DNA form, the CDR3 reads TGTGCCAGCAGCCGTCCGACAAGCCGGGACAGTAGGGTTTTCAGTCTGTTTTTT.